This T cell receptor beta chain appears in the sequencing data of a study of prognosis after radiotherapy for stage I lung cancer. The study amplified the TCR beta CDR3 region from genomic DNA. This amplification was carried out by two rounds of multiplex PCR. Primers (each specific to one TRBV or TRBJ gene) were used in first-round PCR. TCRdb passed the multiplex PCR reads through MiXCR, listing each CDR3 protein once. The sample holds around 30,000 distinct CDR3 sequences; less than 40% are singletons and the top ten take about an eighth. This clonotype was observed at least ten times. Germline-derived CDR1 and CDR2 are SEHNR and FQNEAQ (reference sequence). With 8 bases clipped from V and 1 base from J, the junction kept 1 base outside the gene matches. The length of the CDR3 is 13 residues. Two sampling time points were used, and about 5.9 milliliters of peripheral blood were drawn at each.

This specimen consisted of PBMCs, obtained before or after stereotactic body radiation therapy (not recorded which). V usage is TRBV7-9 and J usage is TRBJ2-5; TRBD2 matches 10 bases. The receptor comes from a donor aged 50 or older with non-small cell lung cancer. CDR3 sequence (DNA): TGTGCCAGCGGGACTAGCGCCCAAGAGACCCAGTACTTC. It encodes CASGTSAQETQYF.